This T cell receptor beta chain was sequenced during a study of blood T cell repertoires in COVID-19. Profiled with immunoSEQ multiplex PCR; TCRdb holds only in-frame clones, not every one. The repertoire holds some 300,000 clones, more than 90% seen once, with 3.9% in the top ten. The length of the CDR3 is 13 residues. The junction had 2 bases not matched to a gene; V was cut back by 3 bases and J by 5 bases. CDR1 and CDR2 from the germline V gene are SGHDT and YYEEEE. Recruitment covered about two dozen US areas and drew participants whose ages spanned about 18 to 89 years. Cohorts were determined from participant-reported clinical history.

The sequencing sample was made of PBMCs or T cells enriched from blood (not recorded which). The TCR originated in a woman aged 25-40 years who had been exposed to COVID-19. The chain joins TRBV5-6 to TRBJ2-1; 7 bases are a match to TRBD1. The CDR3 bases are TGTGCCAGCAGCTGGGACAGAGACAATGAGCAGTTCTTC. Translating gives CASSWDRDNEQFF.